The 21 T cell receptor beta chains presented below share a single source sample, sequenced in a study of blood T cell repertoires in COVID-19. The assay was immunoSEQ multiplex PCR, and TCRdb's table has in-frame clones only and misses some. The sample holds approximately 260,000 clones, 80% to 90% seen once. The sequenced material came from peripheral blood. These TCRs come from a woman between 65 and 79 years old with acute or convalescent COVID-19.

This clone was counted a single time. The chain joins TRBV10-3 to TRBJ2-1, with 8 positions matching TRBD1. V shed 6 bases, J shed 7 bases, and the junction held 11 bases outside the gene matches. The CDR3 runs to 15 residues. Germline CDR1 and CDR2: ENHRY and SYGVKD. CDR3 protein: CAIRAGTGGRNEQFF. Here the CDR3 DNA reads TGTGCCATCAGAGCCGGGACAGGTGGCCGGAATGAGCAGTTCTTC.

The chain employs TRBV5-1 and TRBJ2-5, with no clear D. Trimming shortened V by 0 bases and J by 4 bases, and 10 bases separated the two germline ends. The CDR3 runs 14 residues. The V gene's germline CDR1 is SGHRS and CDR2 YFSETQ. CDR3 in amino acids: CASSLGLGPETQYF. The DNA of the CDR3 is TGCGCCAGCAGCTTGGGGCTGGGCCCAGAGACCCAGTACTTC.

V is TRBV2 and J is TRBJ2-5; 11 bases fit TRBD2. Per the germline V gene, CDR1 is SNHLY and CDR2 is FYNNEI. Losses at the gene ends were 8 bases for V and 6 bases for J; bases not matched to a gene: 8. CDR3 length equals 14 residues. The CDR3 is CASAIAGGFKTQYF. DNA for the CDR3: TGTGCCAGCGCGATAGCGGGGGGGTTTAAGACCCAGTACTTC.

V is TRBV2 and J is TRBJ1-1; 8 bases are a match to TRBD1. V trimming: 5 bases; J trimming: 1 base; junction bases outside the gene matches: 3. Per germline, CDR1 SNHLY and CDR2 FYNNEI. The CDR3 is 14 amino acids. The CDR3 nucleotides read TGTGCCAGCAGTAGACAGGGGTCGAACACTGAAGCTTTCTTT. Its protein product is CASSRQGSNTEAFF.

J is TRBJ2-7 and V is TRBV6-6; D not certain. V lost 7 bases and J lost 0, with 10 bases in between. From germline, CDR1 is MNHNY and CDR2 SVGAGI (reference sequence). This CDR3 region has 13 residues. CDR3 in amino acids: CASKNRDSYEQYF. In DNA, the CDR3 is TGTGCCAGCAAAAACAGAGACTCCTACGAGCAGTACTTC.

The J gene is TRBJ1-2, the V gene TRBV19, with D unresolved. From germline, CDR1 is LNHDA and CDR2 SQIVND (reference sequence). Trimming left V 3 bases short and J 5 bases short, with 7 bases between. The CDR3 is 12 residues long. DNA for the CDR3: TGTGCCAGTAGTATCTGGCCGTATGGCTACACCTTC. Protein product: CASSIWPYGYTF. Combining the CDR3 with reference TRBV19 and TRBJ1-2 gives the whole variable domain DGGITQSPKYLFRKEGQNVTLSCEQNLNHDAMYWYRQDPGQGLRLIYYSQIVNDFQKGDIAEGYSVSREKKESFPLTVTSAQKNPTAFYLCASSIWPYGYTFGSGTRLTVV.

The genes are TRBV5-1 and TRBJ1-2; 9 bases agree with TRBD1. This CDR3 has 16 residues. The junction had 8 bases not matched to a gene; V was cut back by 4 bases and J by 1 base. Per the germline V gene, CDR1 is SGHRS and CDR2 is YFSETQ. CDR3 region: CASSVTGGAINYGYTF. Here the CDR3 DNA reads TGCGCCAGCAGCGTTACAGGGGGCGCGATTAACTATGGCTACACCTTC.

The chain uses TRBV3-1 (or the pseudogene TRBV3-2) and TRBJ2-5; 10 bases are shared with TRBD2. Germline values: CDR1 LGHDT, CDR2 YNNKEL (reference sequence). V shed 4 bases, J shed 7 bases, and the junction held 3 bases outside the gene matches. The CDR3 spans 13 residues. The CDR3 coding sequence is TGTGCCAGCAGCCGGACTAGCGGATCGACCCAGTACTTC. Translated, it gives CASSRTSGSTQYF.

The V call is TRBV5-4, the J call TRBJ1-5; 9 bases are shared with TRBD1. The CDR3 is 13 residues long. V was pared by 2 bases and J by 6 bases, with 0 bases of the junction left unmatched. CDR1 and CDR2 (germline): SGHNT, YYREEE (reference sequence). The CDR3 DNA reads as TGTGCCAGCAGCTTACAGGGGGCTCAGCCCCAGCATTTT. The encoded protein is CASSLQGAQPQHF.

The chain combines TRBV11-3 with TRBJ2-5, with 8 bases identical to TRBD2. The V gene's germline CDR1 is SGHNT and CDR2 YENEEA. The CDR3 sequence is 15 residues long. V was clipped by 5 bases and J by 3 bases; unmatched bases: 8. This CDR3 reads CASSTGGAGEETQYF. In DNA, the CDR3 is TGTGCCAGCAGCACCGGGGGGGCAGGGGAAGAGACCCAGTACTTC.

This chain joins TRBV6-6 and TRBJ1-1; no firm D call. Deletions cut 8 bases from V and 3 bases from J, with 13 bases between. Germline V gene lookup returns CDR1 MNHNY and CDR2 SVGAGI (reference sequence). This CDR3 has 13 residues. The CDR3 loop is CASLGRKDTEAFF. Here the CDR3 DNA reads TGTGCCAGCTTGGGCAGAAAAGACACTGAAGCTTTCTTT.

The chain is built from TRBV3-1 (or the pseudogene TRBV3-2) and TRBJ2-2, with a tentative D call TRBD1 (5 bases). The germline V gene has CDR1 LGHDT and CDR2 YNNKEL (reference sequence). CDR3 length equals 14 residues. Deletions cut 3 bases from V and 4 bases from J, with 9 bases between. Here the CDR3 reads CASSQYRSTGELFF. For the CDR3, the DNA is TGTGCCAGCAGCCAGTACAGGAGCACCGGGGAGCTGTTTTTT.

The V gene is TRBV12-5, the J gene TRBJ2-1, with D maybe TRBD1 (6 bases). Germline V lookup: CDR1 LGHNT, CDR2 FRNRAP. V gave up 6 bases and J gave up 5 bases, with 14 bases separating them. The CDR3 spans 14 residues. This chain's CDR3 is CASGGAQGNNEQFF. DNA of the CDR3: TGTGCTAGTGGGGGGGCACAAGGGAACAATGAGCAGTTCTTC.

The chain uses TRBV2 and TRBJ1-4, with 7 bases matching TRBD1. V lost 4 bases, J lost 8 bases, and 4 bases stayed unmatched. CDR3 size: 13 residues. The germline CDR1 and CDR2 sequences are SNHLY and FYNNEI. CDR3 bases: TGTGCCAGCAGTGGGGACAGTAGGGAAAAACTGTTTTTT. Its translation is CASSGDSREKLFF.

The J gene is TRBJ1-1, the V gene TRBV29-1; a possible D gene is TRBD1 (6 bases). CDR1 is SQVTM and CDR2 is ANQGSEA in the germline V gene. The CDR3 runs 12 residues. V lost 8 bases, J lost 5 bases, and 15 bases lay in between. Written as DNA, the CDR3 is TGCAGCTCCACACAGGGACGGACTGAAGCTTTCTTT. It codes for CSSTQGRTEAFF. The entire variable domain, with the rest obtained from reference TRBV29-1 and TRBJ1-1, is as follows: SAVISQKPSRDICQRGTSLTIQCQVDSQVTMMFWYRQQPGQSLTLIATANQGSEATYESGFVIDKFPISRPNLTFSTLTVSNMSPEDSSIYLCSSTQGRTEAFFGQGTRLTVV.

The chain employs TRBV4-1 and TRBJ1-4; possible D gene TRBD1, 5 bases. Germline CDR1 reads MGHRA; CDR2 reads YSYEKL. Trimming removed 4 bases at V and 7 bases at J, with 13 bases between. The CDR3 totals 14 residues. CDR3: CASSRGGLGEKLFF. The CDR3 nucleotides are TGCGCCAGCAGCCGGGGGGGGTTGGGTGAAAAACTGTTTTTT.

The genes are TRBV18 and TRBJ1-2, with D possibly matching TRBD1 (6 bases). The CDR3 is made up of 13 amino acids. Germline loops: CDR1 KGHSH, CDR2 LQKENI. The germline V and J ends were trimmed by 6 bases and 2 bases, with 10 bases remaining between them. This CDR3 reads CASSDDRNYGYTF. The CDR3 coding sequence is TGTGCCAGCTCCGACGACAGGAACTATGGCTACACCTTC.

This chain uses TRBV2 with TRBJ2-1; tentative D call: TRBD2 (5 bases). V gave up 11 bases and J gave up 5 bases, with 7 bases separating them. Germline values: CDR1 SNHLY, CDR2 FYNNEI. This CDR3 spans 10 amino acids. The CDR3 DNA reads as TGTGCCGGGCGGGACAATGAGCAGTTCTTC. Residues: CAGRDNEQFF.

The chain employs TRBV19 and TRBJ2-2; D unresolved. CDR3 length: 14 amino acids. V lost 0 bases and J lost 5, with 7 bases in between. Germline V gene lookup returns CDR1 LNHDA and CDR2 SQIVND (reference sequence). CDR3: CASSIEERTGELFF. CDR3 bases: TGTGCCAGTAGTATAGAGGAGAGGACCGGGGAGCTGTTTTTT.

This chain links TRBV4-1 with TRBJ1-1; TRBD1 is a possible D gene (6 bases). This CDR3 is 14 amino acids long. The V end lost 3 bases, the J end lost 2 bases, and 10 bases lay between the germline ends. Germline assignment: CDR1 MGHRA and CDR2 YSYEKL. The CDR3 reads CASSHTGLNTEAFF. Written as DNA, the CDR3 is TGCGCCAGCAGCCATACAGGGTTAAACACTGAAGCTTTCTTT.

CDR3 residues: CASSYSGGLNYGYTF. The CDR3 DNA follows: TGTGCCAGCAGTTACTCTGGGGGCCTGAACTATGGCTACACCTTC. V gene TRBV6-5 combines with J gene TRBJ1-2, with a weak D call TRBD1 (6 bases). Germline V gene lookup returns CDR1 MNHEY and CDR2 SVGAGI. The germline V and J ends were trimmed by 0 bases and 2 bases, with 10 bases remaining between them. There are 15 residues in the CDR3.